These T cell receptor beta chains were read from a single sample in a study of shared clonotypes between healthy human individuals. Sequencing was performed with immunoSEQ multiplex PCR; in TCRdb, only in-frame clones are kept and a portion is missing. Among some 2.1 million clones, roughly 95% were seen once, and the ten largest hold 0.1% to 0.15%. Sequenced sample: naive CD4+ T cells sorted from blood. Source of these receptors: a man in his late teens or twenties in good health. Both conserved end residues are part of each CDR3. The D gene is left open where the match is weak. Rows give clone size only sometimes, using once, few, many, or a class for an expanded clone.

J gene | D gene | clone size | V gene | CDR3 DNA | CDR3 protein
TRBJ2-3 | . | . | TRBV7-2 | TGTGCCAGCGGCCGACAGAGCACTAGCACAGATACGCAGTATTTT | CASGRQSTSTDTQYF
TRBJ1-2 | . | . | TRBV5-4 | TGTGCCAGCAGCTCCTCCGAGGCTGGCTACACCTTC | CASSSSEAGYTF
TRBJ2-1 | TRBD1 | . | TRBV10-3 | TGTGCCATCAGGGGGACAGATTACAATGAGCAGTTCTTC | CAIRGTDYNEQFF
TRBJ1-2 | . | . | TRBV6-1 | TGTGCCAGCGGAGGGACGAACTTCTATGGCTACACCTTC | CASGGTNFYGYTF
TRBJ1-4 | . | . | TRBV6-1 | TGTGCCAGCGCCCGGGCGGTAAATGAAAAACTGTTTTTT | CASARAVNEKLFF
TRBJ1-1 | . | . | TRBV28 | TGTGCCAGCAGTTCCCTGGGTCGCACTGAAGCTTTCTTT | CASSSLGRTEAFF
TRBJ1-1 | . | . | TRBV6-1 | TGTGCCAGCGCGAAGGGGCCCCTCCCTAACACTGAAGCTTTCTTT | CASAKGPLPNTEAFF
TRBJ2-5 | TRBD2 | . | TRBV7-2 | TGTGCCAGCAGTTTACTAGCGGGAGAGACCCAGTACTTC | CASSLLAGETQYF
TRBJ2-7 | TRBD1 | . | TRBV7-9 | TGTGCCAGCAGCTTATCCCAGGGGGCGGGGTACGAGCAGTACTTC | CASSLSQGAGYEQYF
TRBJ1-2 | . | once | TRBV5-6 | TGTGCCAGCAGTTCGGACGGTCGGAGCGGCTACACCTTC | CASSSDGRSGYTF
TRBJ2-7 | . | . | TRBV7-2 | TGTGCCAGCAGCCCCGTGGGCAGGGGTGACTACGAGCAGTACTTC | CASSPVGRGDYEQYF
TRBJ2-7 | TRBD1 | . | TRBV27 | TGTGCCAGCAGTATGACAGGGACCTACGAGCAGTACTTC | CASSMTGTYEQYF
TRBJ2-1 | TRBD2 | . | TRBV19 | TGTGCCAGTAGTTCCCTAGCGGGAGGGGCCTACAATGAGCAGTTCTTC | CASSSLAGGAYNEQFF
TRBJ2-3 | TRBD2 | . | TRBV10-3 | TGTGCCATCAGCGAGACTAGCGGGGGGCCCACAGATACGCAGTATTTT | CAISETSGGPTDTQYF
TRBJ2-1 | . | . | TRBV12-2 | TGTGCAAGTCGCTTCCCCACCGGGACTAGCGCCTACAATGAGCAGTTCTTC | CASRFPTGTSAYNEQFF
TRBJ2-5 | TRBD1 | . | TRBV11-2 | TGTGCCAGCACCTCCCAAGGGGGGACAGGGCAAGAGACCCAGTACTTC | CASTSQGGTGQETQYF
TRBJ2-5 | . | once | TRBV5-8 | TGTGCCAGCAGCTTGTGGCGGGAAGAGACCCAGTACTTC | CASSLWREETQYF
TRBJ2-5 | . | . | TRBV19 | TGTGCCAGTAGTACCTCAGGGACCGGGCCGGAGACCCAGTACTTC | CASSTSGTGPETQYF
TRBJ1-6 | . | . | TRBV1 | TGCACCAGCAGCCAGGGGAAACGGGACAGGGTTTGTTTTAGTTCACCCCTCCACTTT | CTSSQGKRDRVCFSSPLHF
TRBJ1-5 | . | . | TRBV7-9 | TGTGCCAGCACCATAGGGGGGTCCAATCAGCCCCAGCATTTT | CASTIGGSNQPQHF
TRBJ2-2 | . | . | TRBV6-1 | TGTGCCAGCACTCAAGGGGGGGCCGGGGAGCTGTTTTTT | CASTQGGAGELFF
TRBJ2-6 | . | . | TRBV5-1 | TGCGCCAGCAGCTGGTCCACAGACCTCTTAGGGGCCAACGTCCTGACTTTC | CASSWSTDLLGANVLTF
TRBJ1-2 | . | . | TRBV20-1 | TGCAGTGCTAGAGATGTGGATGGCTACACCTTC | CSARDVDGYTF
TRBJ2-7 | TRBD1 | . | TRBV11-2 | TGTGCCAGCAGCCACTTAGGGACAGGGCTTGGGTCCTACGAGCAGTACTTC | CASSHLGTGLGSYEQYF
TRBJ2-3 | . | . | TRBV9 | TGTGCCAGCAGCGTAGGTCCGGCGGGATGGAGCACAGATACGCAGTATTTT | CASSVGPAGWSTDTQYF
TRBJ2-7 | . | . | TRBV7-2 | TGTGCCACCGCCGGGACTTACGAGCAGTACTTC | CATAGTYEQYF
TRBJ1-2 | TRBD1 | . | TRBV2 | TGTGCCAGCAGTGACCAGGGGGCTAACTATGGCTACACCTTC | CASSDQGANYGYTF
TRBJ1-2 | TRBD1 | . | TRBV18 | TGTGCCAGCTCACTGACAGGGGCGAATCGGCAGGACTATGGCTACACCTTC | CASSLTGANRQDYGYTF
TRBJ1-1 | TRBD1 | . | TRBV7-9 | TGTGCCAGCAGCTCCCCCCCGGGACAGTCGTACACTGAAGCTTTCTTT | CASSSPPGQSYTEAFF
TRBJ1-1 | . | once | TRBV15 | TGTGCCACCAGCAACTACGGAAAGAACACTGAAGCTTTCTTT | CATSNYGKNTEAFF
TRBJ2-7 | . | . | TRBV6-1 | TGTGCCAGCAGTGAACGTGTCACCTCCCCCTCCTACGAGCAGTACTTC | CASSERVTSPSYEQYF
TRBJ2-7 | TRBD1 | . | TRBV4-1 | TGCGCCAGCAGCCAAGCTGACAGGGACTCCTACGAGCAGTACTTC | CASSQADRDSYEQYF
TRBJ2-5 | TRBD1 | . | TRBV6-5 | TGTGCCAGCAGTTACAACAGGGGTGAGACCCAGTACTTC | CASSYNRGETQYF
TRBJ2-4 | . | . | TRBV4-1 | TGCGCCAGCAGCCCGGGACCGCTAGCCAAAAACATTCAGTACTTC | CASSPGPLAKNIQYF
TRBJ1-1 | . | . | TRBV27 | TGTGCCAGCAGTAGGGGAACGGACAGGAACACTGAAGCTTTCTTT | CASSRGTDRNTEAFF
TRBJ2-4 | . | once | TRBV30 | TGTGCCTGGAGTCTTGACAAAAACATTCAGTACTTC | CAWSLDKNIQYF
TRBJ1-3 | . | . | TRBV6-1 | TGTGCCAGCTTGAGGAACACCATATATTTT | CASLRNTIYF
TRBJ1-5 | TRBD1 | . | TRBV19 | TGTGCCAGTAGCAGGGGGTATCAGCCCCAGCATTTT | CASSRGYQPQHF
TRBJ1-5 | . | . | TRBV19 | TGTGCCAGTAGGAAACAGTATAGCAATCAGCCCCAGCATTTT | CASRKQYSNQPQHF
TRBJ2-2 | . | once | TRBV2 | TGTGCCAGCAGGGGCGCTAGCACCGGGGAGCTGTTTTTT | CASRGASTGELFF
TRBJ1-3 | . | . | TRBV7-9 | TGTGCCAGCAGCAAGGGTGACCGAAACACCATATATTTT | CASSKGDRNTIYF
TRBJ2-7 | . | . | TRBV7-9 | TGTGCCAGCACCGTCGACGGCGGAACCTACGAGCAGTACTTC | CASTVDGGTYEQYF
TRBJ2-1 | TRBD1 | . | TRBV5-6 | TGTGCCAGCAGCTCCGGACAGGGACACTACAATGAGCAGTTCTTC | CASSSGQGHYNEQFF
TRBJ2-7 | . | . | TRBV11-2 | TGTGCCAGCAGTCAATTGAAGGGAAATCCTCTCTACGAGCAGTACTTC | CASSQLKGNPLYEQYF
TRBJ2-3 | . | . | TRBV11-3 | TGTGCCAGCAGCTTGGGGATTTCTAGCACAGATACGCAGTATTTT | CASSLGISSTDTQYF
TRBJ1-2 | . | many | TRBV7-9 | TGTGCCAGCAGCTTACCCGGGCAGACAAACTATGGCTACACCTTC | CASSLPGQTNYGYTF
TRBJ1-1 | TRBD1 | . | TRBV7-2 | TGTGCCAGCAGCCAAGGACAGGGGGCGTCCGAAGCTTTCTTT | CASSQGQGASEAFF
TRBJ1-2 | . | . | TRBV28 | TGTGCCAGCAGTCCACCGGGACATCCGGCGGGCGGCTACACCTTC | CASSPPGHPAGGYTF
TRBJ2-5 | . | . | TRBV6-6 | TGTGCCAGCAGTCCCCAGGGTTCGGGGGAGACCCAGTACTTC | CASSPQGSGETQYF
TRBJ1-3 | TRBD1 | . | TRBV29-1 | TGCAGCGCAACAGGGGGCTCAAACACCATATATTTT | CSATGGSNTIYF
TRBJ2-5 | TRBD1 | . | TRBV11-2 | TGTGCCAGCAGCTTCGGGGGCAGGGGGCTTTTACAAGAGACCCAGTACTTC | CASSFGGRGLLQETQYF